There are a few counts of the clone carrying this TCR beta chain. The table came from immunoSEQ multiplex PCR; TCRdb's copy has only in-frame clones and leaves some out. The data hold under 250,000 clones, with around 83% observed a single time. The entry originates in a study of blood T cell repertoires in COVID-19. The trim removed 3 bases at V and 0 bases at J, leaving 14 bases unmatched. There are 19 residues in the CDR3. CDR1 is LNHDA, CDR2 SQIVND, per germline (reference sequence). Material for sequencing was peripheral blood. The chain is built from TRBV19 and TRBJ1-2, with TRBD1 matching 9 bases. This clonotype was obtained from a man in his forties with active or convalescent COVID-19. CDR3 region: CASSMGQGRTYQANYGYTF. The CDR3 DNA follows: TGTGCCAGTAGTATGGGACAGGGACGAACCTATCAGGCTAACTATGGCTACACCTTC. Supplemented by reference TRBV19 and TRBJ1-2, the full variable domain reads DGGITQSPKYLFRKEGQNVTLSCEQNLNHDAMYWYRQDPGQGLRLIYYSQIVNDFQKGDIAEGYSVSREKKESFPLTVTSAQKNPTAFYLCASSMGQGRTYQANYGYTFGSGTRLTVV.